This TCR beta chain was sequenced for a study of blood T cell repertoires in COVID-19. At the level of the study: The analysed material was cDNA or gDNA that came from T cells, B-cell-depleted T cells, or PBMCs.

This CDR3 comprises 15 residues. Germline V CDR1 and CDR2: SGHNT, YYREEE (reference sequence). The J segment lost 5 bases and the V segment lost 4 bases, leaving 8 bases of the junction unmatched. Per the original methods: Reference gene primer amplification gave estimated nucleated cell counts. This table comes from immunoSEQ multiplex PCR, and its TCRdb copy is limited to in-frame clones, with some not included. V and J calls and clone size are given by that table; D and trimming were obtained from the DNA. The sample records under 200,000 clones, around 80% being singletons. The V call is TRBV5-4, the J call TRBJ2-3; 9 bases are a match to TRBD1. The origin of this receptor is a woman aged 55-70 years with acute or convalescent COVID-19. Input material: peripheral blood. The CDR3 protein is CASSTRTGAQDTQYF. The CDR3 coding sequence is TGTGCCAGCAGCACTCGGACAGGGGCCCAAGATACGCAGTATTTT.